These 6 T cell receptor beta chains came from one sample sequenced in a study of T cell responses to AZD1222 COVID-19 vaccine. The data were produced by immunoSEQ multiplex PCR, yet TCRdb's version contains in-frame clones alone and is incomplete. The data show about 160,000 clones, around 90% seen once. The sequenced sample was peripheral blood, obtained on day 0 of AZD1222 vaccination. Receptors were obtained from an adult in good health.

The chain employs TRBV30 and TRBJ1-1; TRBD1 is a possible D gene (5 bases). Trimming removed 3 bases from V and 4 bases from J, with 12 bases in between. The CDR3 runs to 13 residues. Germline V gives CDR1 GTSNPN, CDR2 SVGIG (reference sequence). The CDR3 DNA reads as TGTGCCTGGAGCGACTTTGGGGGCACTGAAGCTTTCTTT. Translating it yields CAWSDFGGTEAFF. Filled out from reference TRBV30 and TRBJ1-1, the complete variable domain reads SQTIHQWPATLVQPVGSPLSLECTVEGTSNPNLYWYRQAAGRGLQLLFYSVGIGQISSEVPQNLSASRPQDRQFILSSKKLLLSDSGFYLCAWSDFGGTEAFFGQGTRLTVV.

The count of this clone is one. The CDR3 nucleotides read TGTGCCAGCAGTCCCAACAATGAGCAGTTCTTC. It is translated as CASSPNNEQFF. V gene TRBV5-8 combines with J gene TRBJ2-1; D unresolved. V was shortened by 5 bases and J by 5 bases, with 5 bases between the two germline ends. CDR3 length: 11 residues. Germline V gene lookup returns CDR1 SGHTS and CDR2 YDEGEE.

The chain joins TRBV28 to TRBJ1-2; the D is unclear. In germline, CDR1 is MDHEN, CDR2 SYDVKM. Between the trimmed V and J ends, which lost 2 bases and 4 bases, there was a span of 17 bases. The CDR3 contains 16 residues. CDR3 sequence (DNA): TGTGCCAGCAGTTTAAGTACGCCTCCCGGTGGCTATGGCTACACCTTC. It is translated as CASSLSTPPGGYGYTF.

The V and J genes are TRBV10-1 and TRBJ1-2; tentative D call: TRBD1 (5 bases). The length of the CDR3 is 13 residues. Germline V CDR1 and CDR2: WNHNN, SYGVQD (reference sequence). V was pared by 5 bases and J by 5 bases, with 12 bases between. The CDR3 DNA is TGCGCCAGCAGTAGGACAAGATATTATGGCTACACCTTC. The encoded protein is CASSRTRYYGYTF.

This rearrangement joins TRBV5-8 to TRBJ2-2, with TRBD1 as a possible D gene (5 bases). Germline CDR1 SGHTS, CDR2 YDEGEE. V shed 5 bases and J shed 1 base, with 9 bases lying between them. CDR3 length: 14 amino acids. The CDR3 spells CASSFGQNTGELFF. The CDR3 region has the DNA TGTGCCAGCAGTTTCGGACAGAACACCGGGGAGCTGTTTTTT.

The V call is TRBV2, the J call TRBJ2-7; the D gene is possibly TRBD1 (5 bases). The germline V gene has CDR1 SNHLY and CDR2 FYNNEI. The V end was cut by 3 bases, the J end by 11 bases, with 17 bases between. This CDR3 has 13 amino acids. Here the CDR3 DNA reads TGTGCCAGCAGTGACGCTCGCGACAGCTGGAAGTACTTC. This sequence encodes CASSDARDSWKYF.